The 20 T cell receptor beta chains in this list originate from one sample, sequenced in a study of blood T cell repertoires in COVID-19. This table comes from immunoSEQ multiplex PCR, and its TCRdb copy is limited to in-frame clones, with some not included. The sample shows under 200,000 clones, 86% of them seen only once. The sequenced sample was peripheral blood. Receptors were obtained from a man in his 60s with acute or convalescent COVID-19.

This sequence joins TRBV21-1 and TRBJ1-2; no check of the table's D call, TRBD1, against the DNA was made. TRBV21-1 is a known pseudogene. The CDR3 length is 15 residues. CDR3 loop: CASSKTPGQGNGYTF. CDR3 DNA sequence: TGTGCCAGCAGCAAAACCCCGGGACAGGGGAATGGCTACACCTTC.

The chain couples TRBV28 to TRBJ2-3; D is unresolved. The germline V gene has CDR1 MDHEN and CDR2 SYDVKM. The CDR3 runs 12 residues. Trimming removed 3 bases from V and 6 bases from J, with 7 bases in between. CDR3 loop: CASSFSPDTQYF. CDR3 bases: TGTGCCAGCAGTTTCTCCCCGGATACGCAGTATTTT.

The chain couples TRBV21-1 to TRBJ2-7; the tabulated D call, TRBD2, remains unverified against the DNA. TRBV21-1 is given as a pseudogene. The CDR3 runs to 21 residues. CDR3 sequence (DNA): TGTGCCAGCAGCAAAGTGGTTAGCGGGGACAGCGAGGGGAATGGGAACTACGAGCAGTACTTC. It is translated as CASSKVVSGDSEGNGNYEQYF.

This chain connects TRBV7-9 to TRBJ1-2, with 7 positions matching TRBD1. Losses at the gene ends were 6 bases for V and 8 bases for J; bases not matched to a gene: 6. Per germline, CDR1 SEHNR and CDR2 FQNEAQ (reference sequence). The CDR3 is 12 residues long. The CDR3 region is CASSTDREGYTF. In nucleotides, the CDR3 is TGTGCCAGCAGTACTGACAGGGAAGGCTACACCTTC. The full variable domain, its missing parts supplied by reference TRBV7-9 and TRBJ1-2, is DTGVSQNPRHKITKRGQNVTFRCDPISEHNRLYWYRQTLGQGPEFLTYFQNEAQLEKSRLLSDRFSAERPKGSFSTLEIQRTEQGDSAMYLCASSTDREGYTFGSGTRLTVV.

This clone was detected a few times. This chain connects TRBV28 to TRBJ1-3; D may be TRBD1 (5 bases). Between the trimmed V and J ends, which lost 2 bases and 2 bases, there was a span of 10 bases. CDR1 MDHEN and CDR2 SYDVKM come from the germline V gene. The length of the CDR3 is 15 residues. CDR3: CASSLDQGAGNTIYF. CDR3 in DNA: TGTGCCAGCAGTTTAGATCAGGGCGCTGGAAACACCATATATTTT.

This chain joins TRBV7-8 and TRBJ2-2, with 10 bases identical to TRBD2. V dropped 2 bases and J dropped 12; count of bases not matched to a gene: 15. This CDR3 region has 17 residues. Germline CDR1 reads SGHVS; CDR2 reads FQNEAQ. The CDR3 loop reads CASSLSQREGRTRKLFF. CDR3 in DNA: TGTGCCAGCAGCTTATCCCAGCGGGAGGGCCGAACACGGAAGCTGTTTTTT. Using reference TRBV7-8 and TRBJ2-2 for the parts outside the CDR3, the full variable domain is GAGVSQSPRYKVAKRGQDVALRCDPISGHVSLFWYQQALGQGPEFLTYFQNEAQLDKSGLPSDRFFAERPEGSVSTLKIQRTQQEDSAVYLCASSLSQREGRTRKLFFGEGSRLTVL.

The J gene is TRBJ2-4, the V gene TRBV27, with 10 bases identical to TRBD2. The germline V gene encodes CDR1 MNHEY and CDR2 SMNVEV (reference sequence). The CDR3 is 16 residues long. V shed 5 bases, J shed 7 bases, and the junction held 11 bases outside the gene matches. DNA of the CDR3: TGTGCCAGCAGTCCGTCTCTAGCGGGAGCCCCCAACATTCAGTACTTC. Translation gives CASSPSLAGAPNIQYF.

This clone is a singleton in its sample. This CDR3 reads CASSYGQGSNQPQHF. The CDR3, as DNA: TGTGCCAGCTCCTATGGACAGGGGAGCAATCAGCCCCAGCATTTT. The chain uses TRBV18 and TRBJ1-5, with 9 bases matching TRBD1. With 6 bases clipped from V and 1 base from J, the junction kept 4 bases outside the gene matches. There are 15 residues in the CDR3. Germline V gene sequence: CDR1 KGHSH, CDR2 LQKENI.

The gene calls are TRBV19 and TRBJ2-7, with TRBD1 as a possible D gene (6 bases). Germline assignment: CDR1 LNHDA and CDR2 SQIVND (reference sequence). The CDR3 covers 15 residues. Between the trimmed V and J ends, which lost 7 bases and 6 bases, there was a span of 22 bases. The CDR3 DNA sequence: TGTGCCAGTACAGCCGGGGTAGGACAGCCATCCGAGCAGTACTTC. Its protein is CASTAGVGQPSEQYF.

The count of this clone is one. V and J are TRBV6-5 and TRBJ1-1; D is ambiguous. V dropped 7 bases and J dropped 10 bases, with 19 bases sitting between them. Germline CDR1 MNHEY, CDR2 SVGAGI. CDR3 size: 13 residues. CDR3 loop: CASKDPGTLRAFF. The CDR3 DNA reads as TGTGCCAGCAAGGACCCGGGAACCTTGAGAGCTTTCTTT.

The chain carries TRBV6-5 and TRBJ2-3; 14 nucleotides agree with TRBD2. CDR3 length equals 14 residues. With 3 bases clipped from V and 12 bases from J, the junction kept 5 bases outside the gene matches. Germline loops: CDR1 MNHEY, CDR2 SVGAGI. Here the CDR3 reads CASSYSGLAGGQYF. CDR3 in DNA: TGTGCCAGCAGTTATTCCGGACTAGCGGGAGGACAGTATTTT.

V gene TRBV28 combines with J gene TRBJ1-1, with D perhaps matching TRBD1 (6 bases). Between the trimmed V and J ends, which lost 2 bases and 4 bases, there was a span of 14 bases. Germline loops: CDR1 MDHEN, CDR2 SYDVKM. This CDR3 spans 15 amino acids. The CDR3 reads CASSLPGGAGTEAFF. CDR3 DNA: TGTGCCAGCAGTTTACCGGGGGGCGCAGGCACTGAAGCTTTCTTT.

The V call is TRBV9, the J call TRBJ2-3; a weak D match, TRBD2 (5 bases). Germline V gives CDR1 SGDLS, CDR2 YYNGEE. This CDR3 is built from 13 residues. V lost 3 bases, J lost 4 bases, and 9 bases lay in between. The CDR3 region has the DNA TGTGCCAGCAGCGAGAGCGGCCCAGATACGCAGTATTTT. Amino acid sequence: CASSESGPDTQYF.

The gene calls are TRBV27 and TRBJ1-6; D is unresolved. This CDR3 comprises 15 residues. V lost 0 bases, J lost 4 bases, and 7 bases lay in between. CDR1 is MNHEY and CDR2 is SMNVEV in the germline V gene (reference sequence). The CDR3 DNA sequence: TGTGCCAGCAGTTTATCTTCCCGGTATAATTCACCCCTCCACTTT. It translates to CASSLSSRYNSPLHF.

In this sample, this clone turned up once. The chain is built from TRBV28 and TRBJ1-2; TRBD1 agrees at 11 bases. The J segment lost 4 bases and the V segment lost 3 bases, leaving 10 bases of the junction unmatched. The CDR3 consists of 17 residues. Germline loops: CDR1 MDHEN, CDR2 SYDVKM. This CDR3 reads CASSFSGTGGSSYGYTF. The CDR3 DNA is TGTGCCAGCAGTTTTTCCGGGACAGGGGGTTCAAGCTATGGCTACACCTTC.

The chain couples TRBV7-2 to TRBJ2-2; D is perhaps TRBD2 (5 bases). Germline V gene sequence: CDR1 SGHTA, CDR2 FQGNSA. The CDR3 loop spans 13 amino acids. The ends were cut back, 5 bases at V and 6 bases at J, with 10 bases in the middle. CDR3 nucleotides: TGTGCCAGCAGCCAGAGGGAAGCCGGGGAGCTGTTTTTT. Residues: CASSQREAGELFF.

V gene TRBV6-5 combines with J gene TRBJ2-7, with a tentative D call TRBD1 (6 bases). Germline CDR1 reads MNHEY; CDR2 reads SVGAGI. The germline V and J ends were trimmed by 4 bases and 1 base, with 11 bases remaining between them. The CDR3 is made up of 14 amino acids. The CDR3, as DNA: TGTGCCAGCAGTTTTACAGGGCGTTCCTACGAGCAGTACTTC. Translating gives CASSFTGRSYEQYF.

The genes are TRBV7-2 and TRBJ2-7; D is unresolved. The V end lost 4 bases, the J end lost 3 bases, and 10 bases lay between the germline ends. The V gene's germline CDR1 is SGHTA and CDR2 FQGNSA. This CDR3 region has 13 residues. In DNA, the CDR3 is TGTGCCAGCAGCTCCATACACCGCTACGAGCAGTACTTC. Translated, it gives CASSSIHRYEQYF.

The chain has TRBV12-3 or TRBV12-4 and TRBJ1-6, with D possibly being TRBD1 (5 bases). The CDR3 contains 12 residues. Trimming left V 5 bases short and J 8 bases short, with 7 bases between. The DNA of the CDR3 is TGTGCCAGCAGTAAGGGGTATTCACCCCTCCACTTT. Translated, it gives CASSKGYSPLHF.

CDR3 DNA sequence: TGCGCCAGCAGTGCGGGGGGGAATCAGCCCCAGCATTTT. This sequence encodes CASSAGGNQPQHF. The chain has TRBV10-1 and TRBJ1-5; the D gene is possibly TRBD1 (5 bases). Germline V lookup: CDR1 WNHNN, CDR2 SYGVQD (reference sequence). The CDR3 covers 13 residues. Trimming removed 4 bases from V and 4 bases from J, with 8 bases in between.